This TCR beta chain comes out of a study of blood T cell repertoires in COVID-19. A single count supports this clone. Trimming took 10 bases from V and 3 from J, leaving 19 bases between them. The CDR3 is made up of 15 amino acids. Per germline, CDR1 LNHDA and CDR2 SQIVND (reference sequence). Method: immunoSEQ multiplex PCR; TCRdb's copy keeps in-frame clones and lacks some. Of 200,000 to 250,000 clones in the sample, approximately 85% were seen once. The sequence came from a woman at least 80 years old with COVID-19, enrolled during active disease. The specimen sequenced was peripheral blood. The chain carries TRBV19 and TRBJ1-5, with unresolved D. CDR3 residues: CATRWGGEYNQPQHF. CDR3 in DNA: TGTGCCACCCGATGGGGAGGCGAATACAATCAGCCCCAGCATTTT.